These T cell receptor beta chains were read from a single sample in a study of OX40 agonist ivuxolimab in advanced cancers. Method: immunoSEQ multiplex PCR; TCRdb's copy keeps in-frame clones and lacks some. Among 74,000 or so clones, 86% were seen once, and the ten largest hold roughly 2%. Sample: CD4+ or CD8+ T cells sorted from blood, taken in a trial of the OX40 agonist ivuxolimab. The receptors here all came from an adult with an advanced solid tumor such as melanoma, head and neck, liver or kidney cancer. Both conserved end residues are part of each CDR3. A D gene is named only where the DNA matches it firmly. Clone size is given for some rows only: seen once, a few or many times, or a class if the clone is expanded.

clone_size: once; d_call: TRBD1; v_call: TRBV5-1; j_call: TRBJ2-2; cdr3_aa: CASSGTGMNTGELFF; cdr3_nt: TGCGCCAGCAGCGGGACAGGGATGAACACCGGGGAGCTGTTTTTT
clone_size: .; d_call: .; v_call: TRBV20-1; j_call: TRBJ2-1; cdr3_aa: CSARDPRKQFF; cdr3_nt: TGCAGTGCTAGGGATCCTAGAAAGCAGTTCTTC
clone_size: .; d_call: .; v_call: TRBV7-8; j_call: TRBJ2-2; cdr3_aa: CASSASEGGIAGELFF; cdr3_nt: TGTGCCAGCAGCGCTTCGGAGGGAGGTATTGCCGGGGAGCTGTTTTTT
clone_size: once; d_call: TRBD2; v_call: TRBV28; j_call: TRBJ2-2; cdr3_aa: CASSLGLAKTGELFF; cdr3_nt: TGTGCCAGCAGTTTAGGACTAGCGAAGACCGGGGAGCTGTTTTTT
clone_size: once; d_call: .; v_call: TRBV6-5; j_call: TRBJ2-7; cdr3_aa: CASSYSPSGGQHF; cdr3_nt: TGTGCCAGCAGTTACTCGCCTTCTGGGGGGCAACACTTC
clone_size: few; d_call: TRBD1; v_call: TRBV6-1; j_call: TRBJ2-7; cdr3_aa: CASSERGTGTGAYEQYF; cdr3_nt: TGTGCCAGCAGTGAAAGGGGCACAGGAACAGGGGCCTACGAGCAGTACTTC
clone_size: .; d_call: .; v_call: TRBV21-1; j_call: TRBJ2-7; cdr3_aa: CASTTPGLAGNTYEQYF; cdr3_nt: TGTGCCAGCACCACCCCGGGACTAGCGGGAAATACCTACGAGCAGTACTTC
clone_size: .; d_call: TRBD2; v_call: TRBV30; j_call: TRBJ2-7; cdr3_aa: CAWSVHRGPGLAGVEQYF; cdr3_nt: TGTGCCTGGAGTGTACACAGGGGTCCGGGACTAGCGGGCGTCGAGCAGTACTTC
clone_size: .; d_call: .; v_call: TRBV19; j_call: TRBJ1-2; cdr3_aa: CASSSRRNYGYTF; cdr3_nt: TGTGCCAGTAGTTCCAGACGGAACTATGGCTACACCTTC
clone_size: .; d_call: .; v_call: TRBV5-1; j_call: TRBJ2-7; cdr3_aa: CASSLGGTAIFYEQYF; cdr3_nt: TGCGCCAGCAGCTTGGGCGGGACAGCTATCTTCTACGAGCAGTACTTC
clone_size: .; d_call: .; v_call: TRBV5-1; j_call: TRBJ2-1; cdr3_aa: CASSLPQGASDEQFF; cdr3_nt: TGCGCCAGCAGCTTACCCCAAGGGGCTAGCGATGAGCAGTTCTTC
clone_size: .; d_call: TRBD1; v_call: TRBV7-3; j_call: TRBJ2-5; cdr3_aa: CASSLGTEETQYF; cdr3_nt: TGTGCCAGCAGCTTAGGGACAGAAGAGACCCAGTACTTC
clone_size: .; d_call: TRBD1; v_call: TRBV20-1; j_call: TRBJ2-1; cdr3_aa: CSARTGHEQFF; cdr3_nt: TGCAGTGCTCGGACAGGGCATGAGCAGTTCTTC
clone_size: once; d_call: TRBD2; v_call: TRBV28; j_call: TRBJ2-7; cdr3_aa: CASSYLPASGYEQYF; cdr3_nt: TGTGCCAGCAGCTACCTTCCGGCTAGCGGGTACGAGCAGTACTTC
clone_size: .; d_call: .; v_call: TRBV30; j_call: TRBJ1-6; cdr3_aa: CAWRGSGGGLGSPLHF; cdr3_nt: TGTGCCTGGAGAGGCTCGGGCGGCGGTTTAGGTTCACCCCTCCACTTT
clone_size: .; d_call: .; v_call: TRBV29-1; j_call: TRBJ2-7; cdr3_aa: CSVGWGAGSYEQYF; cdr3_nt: TGCAGCGTTGGGTGGGGGGCAGGCTCCTACGAGCAGTACTTC
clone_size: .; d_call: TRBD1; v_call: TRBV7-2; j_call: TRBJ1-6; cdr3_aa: CASSPRRTGYNSPLHF; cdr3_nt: TGTGCCAGCAGCCCCCGCCGGACAGGCTATAATTCACCCCTCCACTTT
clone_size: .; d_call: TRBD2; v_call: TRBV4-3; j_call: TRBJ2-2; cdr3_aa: CASSQGLSGGPVTGELFF; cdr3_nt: TGCGCCAGCAGCCAAGGGCTTAGCGGGGGGCCCGTGACCGGGGAGCTGTTTTTT
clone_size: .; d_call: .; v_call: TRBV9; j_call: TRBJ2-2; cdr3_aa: CASSVDPRNTGELFF; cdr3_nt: TGTGCCAGCAGCGTAGATCCGCGGAACACCGGGGAGCTGTTTTTT
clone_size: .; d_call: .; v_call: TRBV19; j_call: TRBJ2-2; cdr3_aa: CASRRNANTGELFF; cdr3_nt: TGTGCCAGTAGGAGGAACGCGAACACCGGGGAGCTGTTTTTT
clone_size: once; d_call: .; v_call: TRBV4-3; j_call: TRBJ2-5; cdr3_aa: CASSQDWGPQETQYF; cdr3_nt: TGCGCCAGCAGCCAAGATTGGGGGCCTCAAGAGACCCAGTACTTC
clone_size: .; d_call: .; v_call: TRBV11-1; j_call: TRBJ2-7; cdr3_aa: CASSFYRGLGELYF; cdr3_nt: TGTGCCAGCAGCTTTTACAGAGGTTTAGGGGAGTTGTACTTC
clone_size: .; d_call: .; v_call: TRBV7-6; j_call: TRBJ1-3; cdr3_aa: CASSPLGMGPEGGNTIYF; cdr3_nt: TGTGCCAGCAGCCCACTAGGTATGGGACCTGAAGGTGGAAACACCATATATTTT
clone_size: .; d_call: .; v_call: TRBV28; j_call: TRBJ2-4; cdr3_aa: CASSLSLLTAKNIQYF; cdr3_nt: TGTGCCAGCAGTTTAAGTCTGCTAACAGCCAAAAACATTCAGTACTTC
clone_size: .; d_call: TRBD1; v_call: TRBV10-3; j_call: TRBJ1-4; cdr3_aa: CAPHSDRENEKLFF; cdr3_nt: TGTGCCCCCCATTCGGACAGGGAGAATGAAAAACTGTTTTTT
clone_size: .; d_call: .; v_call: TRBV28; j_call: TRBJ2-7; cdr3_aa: CASSTPAVYEQYF; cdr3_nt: TGTGCCAGCAGCACCCCTGCCGTATACGAGCAGTACTTC
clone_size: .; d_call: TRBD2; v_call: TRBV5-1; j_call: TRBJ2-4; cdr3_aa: CASSLNSGGALGIQYF; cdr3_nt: TGCGCCAGCAGCTTGAATAGCGGGGGGGCGCTGGGGATTCAGTACTTC
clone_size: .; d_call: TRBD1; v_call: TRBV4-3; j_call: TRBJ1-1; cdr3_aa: CASSRDTQGVAFF; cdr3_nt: TGCGCCAGCAGCCGGGACACACAGGGGGTAGCTTTCTTT
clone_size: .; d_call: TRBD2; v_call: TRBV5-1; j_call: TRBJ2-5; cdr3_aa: CASSLNRSGVNQETQYF; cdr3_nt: TGCGCCAGCAGCTTGAATAGGAGCGGGGTGAACCAAGAGACCCAGTACTTC
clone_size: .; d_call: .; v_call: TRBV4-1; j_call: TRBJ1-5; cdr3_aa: CASSPNRVSNSNQPQHF; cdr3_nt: TGCGCCAGCAGCCCAAACAGGGTTTCAAATAGCAATCAGCCCCAGCATTTT
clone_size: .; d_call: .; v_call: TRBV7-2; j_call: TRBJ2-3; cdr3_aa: CASQRALTDTQYF; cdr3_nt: TGTGCCAGCCAGCGGGCCCTCACAGATACGCAGTATTTT
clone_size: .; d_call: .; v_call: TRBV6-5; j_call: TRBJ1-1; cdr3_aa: CASSLQGVAEAFF; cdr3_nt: TGTGCCAGCAGTTTACAGGGTGTAGCTGAAGCTTTCTTT
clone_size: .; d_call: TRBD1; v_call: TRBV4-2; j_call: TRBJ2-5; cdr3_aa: CASRDTGTGVQETQYF; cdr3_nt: TGTGCCAGCAGGGATACCGGGACAGGGGTCCAAGAGACCCAGTACTTC
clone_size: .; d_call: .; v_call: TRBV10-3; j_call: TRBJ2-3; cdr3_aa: CAISVGLGDTQYF; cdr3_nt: TGTGCCATCAGTGTCGGCCTAGGGGATACGCAGTATTTT
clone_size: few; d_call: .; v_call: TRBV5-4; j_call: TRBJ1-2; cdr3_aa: CASSLIADGYTF; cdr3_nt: TGTGCCAGCAGCTTGATAGCAGATGGCTACACCTTC
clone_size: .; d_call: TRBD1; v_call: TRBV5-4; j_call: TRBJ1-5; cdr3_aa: CASGGTGFNQPQHF; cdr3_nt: TGTGCCAGCGGAGGGACAGGATTCAATCAGCCCCAGCATTTT
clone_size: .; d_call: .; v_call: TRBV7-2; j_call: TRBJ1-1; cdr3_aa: CASSNGGEAFF; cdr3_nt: TGTGCCAGCAGTAATGGAGGGGAAGCTTTCTTT
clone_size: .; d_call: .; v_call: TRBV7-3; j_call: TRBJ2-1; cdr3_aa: CASSSRGPTGNEQFF; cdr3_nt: TGTGCCAGCAGCTCACGGGGACCTACGGGAAATGAGCAGTTCTTC
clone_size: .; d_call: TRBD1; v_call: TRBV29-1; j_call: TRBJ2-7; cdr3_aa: CSVRQGASYEQYF; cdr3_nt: TGCAGCGTGCGACAGGGGGCATCCTACGAGCAGTACTTC
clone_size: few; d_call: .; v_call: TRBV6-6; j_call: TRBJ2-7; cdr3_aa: CASSYVDSSYEQYF; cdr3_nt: TGTGCCAGCAGTTACGTGGACAGCTCCTACGAGCAGTACTTC
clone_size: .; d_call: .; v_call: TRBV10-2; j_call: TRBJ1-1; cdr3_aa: CASSLQGMGTEAFF; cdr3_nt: TGCGCCAGCAGTCTTCAGGGAATGGGGACTGAAGCTTTCTTT
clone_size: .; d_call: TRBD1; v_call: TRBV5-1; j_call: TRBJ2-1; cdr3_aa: CASSYRFGQGYNEQFF; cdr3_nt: TGCGCCAGCAGCTACCGTTTTGGACAGGGCTACAATGAGCAGTTCTTC
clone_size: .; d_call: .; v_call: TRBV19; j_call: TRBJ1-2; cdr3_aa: CASSIGQVPYGYTF; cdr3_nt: TGTGCCAGTAGTATAGGCCAGGTCCCCTATGGCTACACCTTC
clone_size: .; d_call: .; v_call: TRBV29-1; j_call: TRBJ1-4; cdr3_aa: CSVVGNEKLFF; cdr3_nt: TGCAGCGTTGTGGGTAATGAAAAACTGTTTTTT
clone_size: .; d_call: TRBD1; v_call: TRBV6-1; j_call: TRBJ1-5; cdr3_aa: CASSESRTGFHQPQHF; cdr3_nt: TGTGCCAGCAGTGAATCCCGGACAGGTTTTCATCAGCCCCAGCATTTT
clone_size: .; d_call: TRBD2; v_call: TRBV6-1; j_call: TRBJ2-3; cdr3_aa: CASTERGGKDTQYF; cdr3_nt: TGTGCCAGCACCGAGCGGGGGGGCAAAGATACGCAGTATTTT
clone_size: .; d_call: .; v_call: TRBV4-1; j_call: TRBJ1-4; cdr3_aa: CASSFQPGGSEKLFF; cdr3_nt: TGCGCCAGCTCTTTTCAACCGGGGGGGAGTGAAAAACTGTTTTTT
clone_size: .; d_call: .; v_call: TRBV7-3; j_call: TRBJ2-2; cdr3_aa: CASSFIPGAGTGELFF; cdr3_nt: TGTGCCAGCAGCTTCATACCGGGGGCGGGGACCGGGGAGCTGTTTTTT
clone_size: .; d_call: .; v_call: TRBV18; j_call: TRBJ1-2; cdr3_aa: CASSPDRNRNYGYTF; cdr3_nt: TGTGCCAGCTCACCTGACAGGAACAGAAACTATGGCTACACCTTC